The present T cell receptor beta chain was sequenced within a study of blood T cell repertoires in COVID-19. This clone appeared once. As originally analysed: How many nucleated cells were present was estimated from reference gene primer amplification. Data came from immunoSEQ multiplex PCR; TCRdb stores just in-frame clones and leaves some out. V and J calls and clone size are given by that table; D and trimming were obtained from the DNA. The top ten clones hold 12% of a sample with roughly 55,000 clones, roughly 86% of them seen once. The receptor comes from a man aged 70-80 years with active COVID-19. Sequencing was performed on peripheral blood.

The CDR3 reads CASSLGQLYGYTF. CDR3 DNA: TGTGCCAGCAGCCTTGGACAGCTCTATGGCTACACCTTC. V gene TRBV9 combines with J gene TRBJ1-2, with TRBD1 as a possible D gene (6 bases). CDR1 and CDR2 from the germline V gene are SGDLS and YYNGEE. Trimming took 4 bases from V and 4 from J, leaving 11 bases between them. The CDR3 runs 13 residues.